This TCR beta chain was sequenced during a study of a mutant IDH1 vaccine in newly diagnosed glioma. Time point described: baseline, week 1 (first vaccination visit). Indicated treatment: pre-vaccination baseline after standard-of-care therapy. Profiling relied on immunoSEQ multiplex PCR, and the TCRdb table lists in-frame clones only, not all of them. The sample has about 88,000 clones; around 79% are singletons. This CDR3 comprises 13 residues. Trimming took off 8 bases at V and 6 bases at J, with 14 bases between the two ends. From germline, CDR1 is SNHLY and CDR2 FYNNEI. The starting material was PBMCs, obtained from a glioma patient treated with radiotherapy, temozolomide or both. This TCR was sampled from a man aged 35 to 55 with glioma. Some clones in this sample may be carry-over from other donors' samples. This rearrangement joins TRBV2 to TRBJ2-1, with D perhaps being TRBD1 or TRBD2 (5 bases each). CDR3 DNA sequence: TGTGCCAGCCCGGGACGGCCACTCAATGAGCAGTTCTTC. It is translated as CASPGRPLNEQFF. Variable domain in full (rest from reference TRBV2 and TRBJ2-1): EPEVTQTPSHQVTQMGQEVILRCVPISNHLYFYWYRQILGQKVEFLVSFYNNEISEKSEIFDDQFSVERPDGSNFTLKIRSTKLEDSAMYFCASPGRPLNEQFFGPGTRLTVL.